The T cell receptor beta chain under discussion was sequenced for a study of cytomegalovirus exposure and HLA in healthy donors. Produced via immunoSEQ multiplex PCR; TCRdb's table is partial and in-frame only. The profile shows 150,000 or so clones, approximately 88% of them singletons. Germline lookup yields CDR1 LNHDA and CDR2 SQIVND (reference sequence). The length of the CDR3 is 15 residues. Germline trimming cut 6 bases from V and 5 bases from J; bases unmatched to any gene: 10. A roughly 120-subject validation cohort, separate from the roughly 680-subject first cohort, supplied the donors. The source material was PBMCs. This chain uses TRBV19 with TRBJ1-5, with 7 bases fitting TRBD1. The origin of this receptor is a woman younger than 35 in good health and CMV-seropositive. CDR3 sequence (DNA): TGTGCCAGTAGCCAAGCTAAGGGGGCGCATCAGCCCCAGCATTTT. Translating gives CASSQAKGAHQPQHF.